The 20 T cell receptor beta chains below all came from one sample that was sequenced in a study of cytomegalovirus exposure and HLA in healthy donors. The study ran its PCR with 60 Vbeta and 13 Jbeta primers. Measured with immunoSEQ multiplex PCR; TCRdb has only the in-frame clones, and not every one. This sample has about 190,000 clones; approximately 79% occur once, and the top ten carry about 1.5%. What was sequenced was PBMCs. These receptors all come from a young woman in good health and CMV-seronegative.

This clone was seen once. This chain joins TRBV5-1 and TRBJ1-1; D gene uncertain. This CDR3 comprises 14 residues. CDR1 is SGHRS and CDR2 is YFSETQ in the germline V gene. The V end lost 0 bases, the J end lost 2 bases, and 8 bases lay between the germline ends. The CDR3 is CASSLDGSNTEAFF. CDR3 sequence (DNA): TGCGCCAGCAGCTTGGACGGTAGTAACACTGAAGCTTTCTTT. The variable domain in full, completed from reference TRBV5-1 and TRBJ1-1, reads KAGVTQTPRYLIKTRGQQVTLSCSPISGHRSVSWYQQTPGQGLQFLFEYFSETQRNKGNFPGRFSGRQFSNSRSEMNVSTLELGDSALYLCASSLDGSNTEAFFGQGTRLTVV.

The chain couples TRBV18 to TRBJ1-5, with D perhaps TRBD1 (5 bases). V was pared by 6 bases and J by 7 bases, with 16 bases between. Germline V gene data show CDR1 as KGHSH and CDR2 as LQKENI. CDR3 length: 14 residues. The CDR3 spells CASSPTETVQPQHF. CDR3 bases: TGTGCCAGCTCGCCAACGGAGACAGTCCAGCCCCAGCATTTT.

This clone was detected only a few times. The V gene is TRBV7-9, the J gene TRBJ2-7, with 8 bases that match TRBD1. Germline trimming cut 4 bases from V and 3 bases from J; bases unmatched to any gene: 5. The V gene's germline CDR1 is SEHNR and CDR2 FQNEAQ (reference sequence). The CDR3 is made up of 14 amino acids. The DNA of the CDR3 is TGTGCCAGCAGCTCGGGACAGGAGAACTACGAGCAGTACTTC. It specifies CASSSGQENYEQYF.

The V and J genes are TRBV5-4 and TRBJ2-2; 8 bases align to TRBD1. Germline trimming cut 0 bases from V and 4 bases from J; bases unmatched to any gene: 5. Germline V CDR1 and CDR2: SGHNT, YYREEE (reference sequence). The CDR3 loop spans 16 amino acids. DNA of the CDR3: TGTGCCAGCAGCTTGGCCAAGACAGGGGTCACCGGGGAGCTGTTTTTT. It specifies CASSLAKTGVTGELFF.

The rearrangement uses TRBV29-1 and TRBJ2-3; 16 bases line up with TRBD2. CDR3 length: 16 amino acids. Germline V gives CDR1 SQVTM, CDR2 ANQGSEA. The trim removed 8 bases at V and 6 bases at J, leaving 11 bases unmatched. CDR3 in DNA: TGCAGCCAGGAGTGGGGACTAGCGGGGGGGATGGATACGCAGTATTTT. Amino acid sequence: CSQEWGLAGGMDTQYF.

This chain joins TRBV7-6 and TRBJ2-7; 10 bases are a match to TRBD1. Germline loops: CDR1 SGHVS, CDR2 FNYEAQ. CDR3 length equals 15 residues. V was pared by 0 bases and J by 7 bases, with 6 bases of the junction left unmatched. The CDR3 DNA reads as TGTGCCAGCAGCTTAGCGCAGGGACAGGGGAGGGAGCAGTACTTC. This encodes CASSLAQGQGREQYF.

This chain connects TRBV2 to TRBJ2-4, with a tentative D call TRBD1 (5 bases). The CDR3 covers 12 residues. With 7 bases removed from V and 7 bases from J, the gap between germline ends came to 11 bases. The germline gives CDR1 SNHLY, CDR2 FYNNEI. CDR3 loop: CASKARQNIQYF. The CDR3 DNA is TGTGCCAGCAAGGCCAGACAGAACATTCAGTACTTC.

This clone was seen a single time. V and J are TRBV7-2 and TRBJ2-7; D is possibly TRBD2 (6 bases). Trimming shortened V by 3 bases and J by 4 bases, and 16 bases separated the two germline ends. Germline CDR1 SGHTA, CDR2 FQGNSA. CDR3 length equals 15 residues. In nucleotides, the CDR3 is TGTGCCAGCAGCTTTGCCGGGACTCAATTTTACGAGCAGTACTTC. This codes for CASSFAGTQFYEQYF.

The chain uses TRBV11-2 and TRBJ2-7; TRBD2 matches 10 bases. The germline V gene has CDR1 SGHAT and CDR2 FQNNGV. V lost 6 bases, J lost 2 bases, and 7 bases stayed unmatched. The CDR3 has 15 residues. The DNA for the CDR3 is TGTGCCAGCAGACCGAGCGGGGGGGCTCCCTACGAGCAGTACTTC. This sequence encodes CASRPSGGAPYEQYF.

The chain carries TRBV6-6 and TRBJ1-6, with a weak D call TRBD1 (6 bases). Germline CDR1 reads MNHNY; CDR2 reads SVGAGI (reference sequence). This CDR3 has 14 amino acids. Trimming pared 3 bases from V and 7 bases from J, leaving 10 bases between. CDR3 nucleotides: TGTGCCAGCAGTTATTCAGGGGTCAATTCACCCCTCCACTTT. Translation gives CASSYSGVNSPLHF.

The rearrangement joins TRBV15 to TRBJ1-4; D unclear. V was trimmed by 1 base and J by 11 bases, leaving 20 bases between them. CDR3 length equals 16 residues. Germline CDR1 and CDR2: LNHNV and YYDKDF (reference sequence). The CDR3 protein is CATSRVFLTGDGKLFF. The CDR3 region has the DNA TGTGCCACCAGCAGAGTGTTTCTTACGGGAGATGGGAAACTGTTTTTT.

Worth noting for this clone: Other DNA sequences in the sample encode the same CDR3. The chain uses TRBV6-5 and TRBJ2-2, with D maybe TRBD2 (6 bases). Germline V gene data show CDR1 as MNHEY and CDR2 as SVGAGI. CDR3 length: 12 residues. V shed 10 bases and J shed 4 bases, with 10 bases lying between them. CDR3 sequence reads: CAIRRGTGELFF. The CDR3 DNA reads TGTGCCATACGGCGGGGCACCGGGGAGCTGTTTTTT.

This chain links TRBV30 with TRBJ2-7, with a weak D call TRBD1 (5 bases). The V and J ends lost 5 bases and 3 bases respectively, with 11 bases between them. The CDR3 runs to 12 residues. In germline, CDR1 is GTSNPN, CDR2 SVGIG (reference sequence). CDR3 in amino acids: CAWAQGNYEQYF. CDR3 coding DNA: TGTGCCTGGGCCCAGGGTAACTACGAGCAGTACTTC.

V and J are TRBV5-6 and TRBJ1-5, with 7 bases matching TRBD1. This CDR3 is built from 15 residues. The V gene's germline CDR1 is SGHDT and CDR2 YYEEEE. Trimming at V came to 5 bases and at J to 4 bases, leaving 9 bases not matched to a gene. The CDR3 region has the DNA TGTGCCAGCAGTAGCACAGGGGACGATAATCAGCCCCAGCATTTT. Its protein is CASSSTGDDNQPQHF.

This sequence joins TRBV6-6 and TRBJ1-6, with 7 nucleotides matching TRBD1. Germline V gene lookup returns CDR1 MNHNY and CDR2 SVGAGI (reference sequence). The CDR3 covers 15 residues. Trimming took 4 bases from V and 7 from J; bases not matched to a gene: 7. The CDR3 reads CASSSGQTTNSPLHF. CDR3 nucleotides: TGTGCCAGCAGTTCGGGACAGACAACAAATTCACCCCTCCACTTT.

The chain employs TRBV28 and TRBJ1-2; D remains ambiguous. The CDR3 is 13 residues long. V dropped 2 bases and J dropped 8 bases, with 12 bases sitting between them. Looked up from germline, CDR1 is MDHEN and CDR2 is SYDVKM. The CDR3 sequence: CASSLAGSGGYTF. The CDR3 region has the DNA TGTGCCAGCAGTTTAGCTGGCTCGGGAGGCTACACCTTC.

The genes are TRBV9 and TRBJ1-6, with a weak D call TRBD1 (6 bases). The CDR3 extends over 16 amino acids. Germline loops: CDR1 SGDLS, CDR2 YYNGEE. The V end was cut by 0 bases, the J end by 6 bases, with 13 bases between. DNA of the CDR3: TGTGCCAGCAGCGTAGCCCCAGGGGTAGGTAATTCACCCCTCCACTTT. Protein sequence: CASSVAPGVGNSPLHF.

This clone appeared once. The chain uses TRBV30 and TRBJ2-3; TRBD2 matches 16 bases. Per the germline V gene, CDR1 is GTSNPN and CDR2 is SVGIG (reference sequence). The CDR3 spans 15 residues. With V trimmed by 3 bases and J by 9 bases, 6 bases remained unmatched. DNA for the CDR3: TGTGCCTGGAGCGGGACTAGCGGGAGGGCCGGGACGCAGTATTTT. Translating gives CAWSGTSGRAGTQYF. Full variable domain (remainder filled in from reference TRBV30 and TRBJ2-3): SQTIHQWPATLVQPVGSPLSLECTVEGTSNPNLYWYRQAAGRGLQLLFYSVGIGQISSEVPQNLSASRPQDRQFILSSKKLLLSDSGFYLCAWSGTSGRAGTQYFGPGTRLTVL.

The chain employs TRBV2 and TRBJ2-3, with D perhaps TRBD1 (5 bases). Germline V gene data show CDR1 as SNHLY and CDR2 as FYNNEI. V was cut by 11 bases and J by 2 bases, with 20 bases left in between. This CDR3 spans 15 amino acids. The CDR3 DNA reads as TGTGCCGTAACCGGTCAGGGCAGAAACACAGATACGCAGTATTTT. Amino acid sequence: CAVTGQGRNTDTQYF.

In the case of this clone: At one boundary the junction diverges from the germline segment, which might be a read error. The chain joins TRBV7-9 to TRBJ1-4; D call uncertain. Germline V CDR1 and CDR2: SEHNR, FQNEAQ (reference sequence). The length of the CDR3 is 14 residues. CDR3 coding DNA: TGTTCCAGCCGGGCGGGAAGCCTTAATGAAAAACTGTTTTTT. Translating it yields CSSRAGSLNEKLFF.